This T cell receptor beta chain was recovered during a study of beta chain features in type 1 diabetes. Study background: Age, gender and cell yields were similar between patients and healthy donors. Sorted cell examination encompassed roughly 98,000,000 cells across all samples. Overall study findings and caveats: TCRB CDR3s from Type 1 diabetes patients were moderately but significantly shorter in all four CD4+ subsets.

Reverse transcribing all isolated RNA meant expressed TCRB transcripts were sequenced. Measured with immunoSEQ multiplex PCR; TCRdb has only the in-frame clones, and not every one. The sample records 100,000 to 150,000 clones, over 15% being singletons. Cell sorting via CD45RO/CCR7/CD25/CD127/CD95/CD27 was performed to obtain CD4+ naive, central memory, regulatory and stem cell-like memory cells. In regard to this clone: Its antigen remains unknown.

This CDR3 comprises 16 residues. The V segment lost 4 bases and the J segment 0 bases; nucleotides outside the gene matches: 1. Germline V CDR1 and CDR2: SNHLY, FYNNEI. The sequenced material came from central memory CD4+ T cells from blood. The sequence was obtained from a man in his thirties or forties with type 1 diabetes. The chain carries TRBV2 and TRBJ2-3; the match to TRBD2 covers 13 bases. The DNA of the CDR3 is TGTGCCAGCAGTGGACTAGCGGGGGGAAGCACAGATACGCAGTATTTT. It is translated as CASSGLAGGSTDTQYF.